Each of the 19 T cell receptor beta chains below was sequenced from the same sample in a study of blood T cells in healthy people across ages (dated by TCRdb to the mid-2010s). The receptor library was made with 5' RACE. Sequencing was performed on an Illumina HiSeq 2500. The second PCR ran for roughly 6 to 11 cycles and used a J-beta primer mix along with a sample-barcoded 5' primer. In TCRdb, the public reads were trimmed at Q25 with fastp and aligned with MiXCR, with productive beta chains retained. Identical CDR3 protein sequences are pooled into one entry, listed with their most common genes and DNA. In all, the sample holds hundreds of thousands of distinct CDR3 sequences, and roughly half of those were seen once. The ten top clones hold roughly 13% of the sample. Sample: blood. These receptors originate from an elderly woman in good health.

The rearrangement uses TRBV29-1 and TRBJ2-7; possible D gene TRBD2, 7 bases. This CDR3 has 15 amino acids. In germline, CDR1 is SQVTM, CDR2 ANQGSEA. Trimming took off 7 bases at V and 7 bases at J, with 26 bases between the two ends. The CDR3 loop reads CSAPTGGSPYNEQYF. The CDR3 bases are TGCAGCGCCCCAACGGGGGGCTCCCCGTACAATGAGCAGTACTTC.

This clonotype was seen at least ten times. The gene calls are TRBV7-9 and TRBJ1-1; no clear D gene. Germline V gives CDR1 SEHNR, CDR2 FQNEAQ (reference sequence). This CDR3 comprises 12 residues. V lost 5 bases to trimming and J lost 7 bases, with 11 bases between them. CDR3: CASSPGPIEAFF. CDR3 nucleotide sequence: TGTGCCAGCAGCCCAGGACCGATTGAAGCTTTCTTT.

The CDR3 nucleotides are TGTGCCAGCAGTTTAGCGACTAGCGGGAGAGGAGATACGCAGTATTTT. It translates to CASSLATSGRGDTQYF. The rearrangement joins TRBV28 to TRBJ2-3; 12 nucleotides line up with TRBD2. Germline V gives CDR1 MDHEN, CDR2 SYDVKM. V gave up 2 bases and J gave up 5 bases; unmatched junction bases: 5. This CDR3 contains 16 residues.

This clonotype showed up many times. The V call is TRBV25-1, the J call TRBJ2-1; D remains ambiguous. This CDR3 has 11 amino acids. V was clipped by 8 bases and J by 9 bases, with 11 bases between them. Germline V CDR1 and CDR2: MGHDK, SYGVNS. The CDR3 region is CASRRWGEQFF. CDR3 DNA sequence: TGTGCCAGCCGTCGATGGGGTGAGCAGTTCTTC. The entire variable domain, with the rest obtained from reference TRBV25-1 and TRBJ2-1, is as follows: EADIYQTPRYLVIGTGKKITLECSQTMGHDKMYWYQQDPGMELHLIHYSYGVNSTEKGDLSSESTVSRIRTEHFPLTLESARPSHTSQYLCASRRWGEQFFGPGTRLTVL.

This clonotype was found a few times. The chain recombines TRBV3-1 with TRBJ2-7; weak D call: TRBD2 (5 bases). CDR1 is LGHDT and CDR2 is YNNKEL in the germline V gene (reference sequence). V was pared by 6 bases and J by 2 bases, with 17 bases between. The CDR3 has 15 residues. CDR3 bases: TGTGCCAGCAGTCTGTCCTTACTAGGGCCCTACGAGCAGTACTTC. Translated, it gives CASSLSLLGPYEQYF.

This clonotype occurred many times. V and J are TRBV2 and TRBJ2-4, with D perhaps matching TRBD1 (6 bases). The CDR3 has 15 residues. The V gene's germline CDR1 is SNHLY and CDR2 FYNNEI. V lost 9 bases and J lost 1, with 16 bases in between. Here the CDR3 reads CARKSNRDAKNIQYF. CDR3 DNA: TGTGCCAGGAAGTCAAACAGGGATGCCAAAAACATTCAGTACTTC.

This clonotype was picked up a small number of times. The chain carries TRBV27 and TRBJ2-3, with D unclear. V was cut by 2 bases and J by 4 bases, with 10 bases left in between. The CDR3 covers 14 residues. Germline V lookup: CDR1 MNHEY, CDR2 SMNVEV (reference sequence). CDR3 residues: CASSLLSSADTQYF. Here the CDR3 DNA reads TGTGCCAGCAGTTTACTCTCCTCCGCAGATACGCAGTATTTT.

CDR3 in DNA: TGTGCCAGCAGTTTACTTCAGCCGGCCGGGGAGCTGTTTTTT. Translated: CASSLLQPAGELFF. The chain links TRBV28 to TRBJ2-2; D gene uncertain. In germline, CDR1 is MDHEN, CDR2 SYDVKM. The CDR3 length is 14 residues. Trimming left V 2 bases short and J 6 bases short, with 10 bases between.

The chain carries TRBV5-1 and TRBJ2-1, with 7 bases identical to TRBD2. The junction had 7 bases not matched to a gene; V was cut back by 1 base and J by 6 bases. CDR3 size: 15 residues. Per the germline V gene, CDR1 is SGHRS and CDR2 is YFSETQ. The DNA for the CDR3 is TGCGCCAGCAGCTTGACGGGAGGTCCCCCCAATGAGCAGTTCTTC. This gives the protein CASSLTGGPPNEQFF. Combining the CDR3 with reference TRBV5-1 and TRBJ2-1 gives the whole variable domain KAGVTQTPRYLIKTRGQQVTLSCSPISGHRSVSWYQQTPGQGLQFLFEYFSETQRNKGNFPGRFSGRQFSNSRSEMNVSTLELGDSALYLCASSLTGGPPNEQFFGPGTRLTVL.

The chain couples TRBV3-1 to TRBJ2-2, with 8 bases that match TRBD1. This CDR3 has 15 amino acids. V lost 5 bases, J lost 4 bases, and 6 bases stayed unmatched. The germline gives CDR1 LGHDT, CDR2 YNNKEL (reference sequence). The CDR3 region has the DNA TGTGCCAGCAGCTCCGGGACAGGCATCACCGGGGAGCTGTTTTTT. Translating gives CASSSGTGITGELFF.

This clonotype was seen many times. This chain links TRBV7-9 with TRBJ1-4, with D uncertain. The CDR3 extends over 15 amino acids. Trimming pared 5 bases from V and 4 bases from J, leaving 14 bases between. CDR1 SEHNR and CDR2 FQNEAQ come from the germline V gene (reference sequence). Here the CDR3 DNA reads TGTGCCAGCAGCCTAGTGGGTCGCGTTAATGAAAAACTGTTTTTT. It specifies CASSLVGRVNEKLFF.

The chain uses TRBV5-1 and TRBJ2-5; D call uncertain. Germline loops: CDR1 SGHRS, CDR2 YFSETQ. The V end was cut by 7 bases, the J end by 0 bases, with 10 bases between. This CDR3 contains 13 residues. This CDR3 is CASHESYQETQYF. The CDR3 DNA follows: TGCGCCAGCCACGAATCGTACCAAGAGACCCAGTACTTC.

The chain couples TRBV5-1 to TRBJ1-6, with TRBD1 matching over 9 bases. Looked up from germline, CDR1 is SGHRS and CDR2 is YFSETQ. The CDR3 extends over 17 amino acids. V was clipped by 0 bases and J by 10 bases; unmatched bases: 11. The CDR3 DNA reads as TGCGCCAGCAGCTTGGTGACAGGGGGGGAAATTGGATCACCCCTCCACTTT. Its translation is CASSLVTGGEIGSPLHF. Full variable domain (rest looked up from reference TRBV5-1 and TRBJ1-6): KAGVTQTPRYLIKTRGQQVTLSCSPISGHRSVSWYQQTPGQGLQFLFEYFSETQRNKGNFPGRFSGRQFSNSRSEMNVSTLELGDSALYLCASSLVTGGEIGSPLHFGNGTRLTVT.

The chain is built from TRBV5-1 and TRBJ1-5; D is possibly TRBD1 (6 bases). The CDR3 totals 14 residues. The V gene lost 4 bases and the J gene lost 5 bases, with 13 bases spanning the gap. Germline CDR1 reads SGHRS; CDR2 reads YFSETQ. CDR3 region: CASSPTGFYQPQHF. CDR3 sequence (DNA): TGCGCCAGCAGCCCCACAGGGTTTTATCAGCCCCAGCATTTT.

This clonotype showed up many times. The chain links TRBV5-1 to TRBJ1-2, with a tentative D call TRBD1 (6 bases). The CDR3 loop spans 13 amino acids. The ends were cut back, 3 bases at V and 4 bases at J, with 10 bases in the middle. The germline CDR1 and CDR2 sequences are SGHRS and YFSETQ. CDR3 DNA: TGCGCCAGCAGCTCGTCAGGGGCCTATGGCTACACCTTC. Translating it yields CASSSSGAYGYTF.

This clonotype was found many times. The chain uses TRBV11-2 and TRBJ2-1; a weak D match, TRBD2 (6 bases). Germline V gene lookup returns CDR1 SGHAT and CDR2 FQNNGV. V lost 0 bases and J lost 12, with 9 bases in between. CDR3 length equals 12 residues. This CDR3 reads CASSLDRGGQFF. The DNA for the CDR3 is TGTGCCAGCAGCTTAGATAGGGGAGGGCAGTTCTTC.

About this clonotype itself: This may come from a read error, since a much larger clone is one base off. The chain recombines TRBV12-3 or TRBV12-4 with TRBJ2-3; 8 nucleotides agree with TRBD2. After removal of 5 bases from V and 0 bases from J, the junction contained 7 bases not matched to a gene. The CDR3 spans 16 residues. CDR3 region: CASSHRAGASTDTQYF. CDR3 DNA: TGTGCCAGCAGTCACCGAGCGGGGGCTAGCACAGATACGCAGTATTTT.

The V call is TRBV27, the J call TRBJ2-1, with D perhaps matching TRBD2 (5 bases). The V and J ends lost 3 bases and 6 bases respectively, with 12 bases between them. The CDR3 is 14 residues long. CDR1 is MNHEY and CDR2 is SMNVEV in the germline V gene (reference sequence). Here the CDR3 reads CASSFYGIRNEQFF. CDR3 DNA: TGTGCCAGCAGTTTTTACGGGATACGCAATGAGCAGTTCTTC.

This clonotype was found once. The chain combines TRBV3-1 with TRBJ2-5; D gene unclear. The CDR3 is 14 residues long. The ends were cut back, 4 bases at V and 5 bases at J, with 14 bases in the middle. CDR1 and CDR2 (germline): LGHDT, YNNKEL (reference sequence). The CDR3: CASSLGSGGETQYF. The CDR3 DNA follows: TGTGCCAGCAGCCTGGGATCAGGCGGCGAGACCCAGTACTTC.